The 5 T cell receptor beta chains below come from one sample, sequenced in a study of blood T cell repertoires in COVID-19. Sequenced by immunoSEQ multiplex PCR; TCRdb stores in-frame clones only, minus some. This table has 100,000 to 120,000 clones, around four fifths appearing once. Sequences were obtained from peripheral blood. The receptors come from a woman aged 40 to 55 with acute or convalescent COVID-19.

This chain uses TRBV14 with TRBJ2-5; D is uncertain. The germline gives CDR1 SGHDN, CDR2 FVKESK. This CDR3 has 13 residues. V was trimmed by 4 bases and J by 2 bases, leaving 8 bases between them. CDR3 sequence (DNA): TGTGCCAGCAGCCGCGGTTTGCAAGAGACCCAGTACTTC. Amino acid sequence: CASSRGLQETQYF.

This chain joins TRBV7-2 and TRBJ2-5; 7 bases line up with TRBD1. Trimming at V came to 5 bases and at J to 5 bases, leaving 11 bases not matched to a gene. The CDR3 is 15 residues long. CDR1 and CDR2 (germline): SGHTA, FQGNSA. CDR3 loop: CASSPNTGAGETQYF. CDR3 bases: TGTGCCAGCAGCCCCAATACAGGGGCCGGGGAGACCCAGTACTTC.

As regards this clone: Its ends do not fully match the called genes, so a read error is possible. The chain recombines TRBV6-7 with TRBJ1-1; a weak D match, TRBD1 (5 bases). TRBV6-7 belongs to the ORF category, with a function that is uncertain. This CDR3 is built from 11 residues. DNA for the CDR3: TGCGCCTCAGGGTCCCCAACTGAAGCTTTCTTT. Translated, it gives CASGSPTEAFF.

The rearrangement joins TRBV6-5 to TRBJ1-1, with D unresolved. This CDR3 is 13 amino acids long. CDR1 and CDR2 (germline): MNHEY, SVGAGI. V was clipped by 8 bases and J by 8 bases, with 18 bases between them. CDR3: CASQNLGGMEAFF. CDR3 DNA sequence: TGTGCCAGCCAAAATTTGGGAGGGATGGAAGCTTTCTTT.

CDR3 sequence: CASRLTASGTDTQYF. DNA of the CDR3: TGTGCCAGCAGACTAACTGCGTCCGGCACAGATACGCAGTATTTT. The chain couples TRBV7-9 to TRBJ2-3; D is unclear. Germline V lookup: CDR1 SEHNR, CDR2 FQNEAQ (reference sequence). The germline V and J ends were trimmed by 6 bases and 1 base, with 14 bases remaining between them. The CDR3 covers 15 residues.